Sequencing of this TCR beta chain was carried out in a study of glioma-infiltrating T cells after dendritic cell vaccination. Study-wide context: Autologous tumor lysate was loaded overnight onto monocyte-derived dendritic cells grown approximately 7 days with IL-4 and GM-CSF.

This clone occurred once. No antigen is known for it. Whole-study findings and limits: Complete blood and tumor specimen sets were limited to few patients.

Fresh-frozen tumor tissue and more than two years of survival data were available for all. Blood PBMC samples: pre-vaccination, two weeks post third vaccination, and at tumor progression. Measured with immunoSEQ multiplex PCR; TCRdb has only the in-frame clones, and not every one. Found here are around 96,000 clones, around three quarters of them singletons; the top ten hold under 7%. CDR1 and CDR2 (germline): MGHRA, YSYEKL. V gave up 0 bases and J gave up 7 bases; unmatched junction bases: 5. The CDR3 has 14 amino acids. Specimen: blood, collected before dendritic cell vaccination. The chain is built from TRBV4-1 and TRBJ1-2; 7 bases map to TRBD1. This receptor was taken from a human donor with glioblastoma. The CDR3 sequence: CASSQDPDRAGYTF. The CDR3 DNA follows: TGCGCCAGCAGCCAAGACCCCGACAGGGCTGGCTACACCTTC.